These T cell receptor beta chains were read from a single sample in a study of T cell responses to AZD1222 COVID-19 vaccine. Assay: immunoSEQ multiplex PCR; the TCRdb copy retains only in-frame clones and omits some. Of about 160,000 clones listed, around 90% are singletons. The material was peripheral blood, obtained on day 0 of AZD1222 vaccination. Source of these receptors: an adult in good health. Both conserved end residues are part of each CDR3. The order of the fields is CDR3 length, V gene, J gene, D gene, CDR3 protein, CDR3 DNA. A D gene is named only where the DNA matches it firmly.

>14|TRBV20-1|TRBJ2-3|-
CSASDPGGTDTQYF
TGCAGTGCTAGTGATCCTGGGGGCACAGATACGCAGTATTTT
>14|TRBV6-5|TRBJ2-3|-
CASSYSNSGDTQYF
TGTGCCAGCAGTTACTCGAATTCAGGGGATACGCAGTATTTT
>14|TRBV7-2|TRBJ2-1|TRBD1
CASSPGQEENEQFF
TGTGCCAGCTCGCCGGGACAGGAGGAAAATGAGCAGTTCTTC
>14|TRBV12-5|TRBJ1-3|TRBD1
CASGSTGAGNTIYF
TGTGCTAGTGGTTCAACAGGGGCTGGAAACACCATATATTTT
>18|TRBV28|TRBJ2-2|TRBD1
CASSPPPRDRRNTGELFF
TGTGCCAGCAGTCCCCCTCCCCGGGACAGGCGGAACACCGGGGAGCTGTTTTTT
>16|TRBV11-3|TRBJ2-7|TRBD2
CASSLEVTGLVYEQYF
TGTGCCAGCAGCTTAGAAGTGACGGGACTAGTCTACGAGCAGTACTTC
>15|TRBV7-9|TRBJ2-7|TRBD1
CASSLARDRGGEQYF
TGTGCCAGCAGCTTAGCCCGGGACAGGGGGGGCGAGCAGTACTTC
>14|TRBV29-1|TRBJ2-7|-
CSVDVTVTSGEQYF
TGCAGCGTTGATGTGACAGTTACCTCAGGCGAGCAGTACTTC
>12|TRBV30|TRBJ2-5|-
CAWSQARETQYF
TGTGCCTGGAGTCAGGCCCGAGAGACCCAGTACTTC
>16|TRBV1|TRBJ2-2|-
CTSSQGAGVSTGELFF
TGCACCAGCAGCCAAGGAGCGGGAGTCAGCACCGGGGAGCTGTTTTTT
>13|TRBV2|TRBJ2-1|-
CASSDGLGPEQFF
TGTGCCAGCAGTGACGGTCTGGGCCCGGAGCAGTTCTTC
>12|TRBV7-3|TRBJ1-1|TRBD1
CASSDRGTEAFF
TGTGCCAGCAGCGACAGGGGCACTGAAGCTTTCTTT
>15|TRBV7-9|TRBJ1-6|-
CASSSSQLHNSPLHF
TGTGCCAGCAGCTCCTCACAGCTTCATAATTCACCCCTCCACTTT
>16|TRBV15|TRBJ2-5|TRBD2
CATSRGGTSPQETQYF
TGTGCCACCAGCAGAGGGGGGACTAGCCCTCAAGAGACCCAGTACTTC